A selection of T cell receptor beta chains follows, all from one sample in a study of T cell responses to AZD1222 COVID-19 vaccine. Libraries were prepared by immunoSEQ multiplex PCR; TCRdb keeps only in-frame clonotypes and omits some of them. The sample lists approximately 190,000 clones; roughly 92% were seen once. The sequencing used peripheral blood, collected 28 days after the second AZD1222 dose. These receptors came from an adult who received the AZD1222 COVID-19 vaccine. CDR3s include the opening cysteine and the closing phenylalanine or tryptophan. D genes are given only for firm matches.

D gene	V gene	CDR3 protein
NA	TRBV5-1	CASSLGRDLETQYF
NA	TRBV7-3	CASSLWTQETQYF
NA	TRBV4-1	CASSQFWAAEKRSPLHF
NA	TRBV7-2	CASSSRTSPEQFF
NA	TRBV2	CASNVSPGREKLFF
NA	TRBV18	CASSPELQSYNEQFF
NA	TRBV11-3	CASSLTSSSYEQYF
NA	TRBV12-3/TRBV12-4	CASSPTGNTEAFF
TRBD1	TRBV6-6	CASSGQGAGQPQHF
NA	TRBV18	CASSSSGGNTEAFF
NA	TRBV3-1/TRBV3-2	CASSQDPGPQHF
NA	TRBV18	CASSPQAKVENQPQHF